The 19 T cell receptor beta chains reported below all come from one sample, sequenced in a study of cytomegalovirus exposure and HLA in healthy donors. PCR used 60 Vbeta primers and 13 Jbeta primers. TCRdb's copy holds only in-frame clones and misses some; the assay was immunoSEQ multiplex PCR. The sample includes 110,000 to 150,000 clones, 60% to 85% seen only once; the top ten take over 2.5%. Sequencing was done on a sample of PBMCs. The receptors were gathered from a male donor in good health and CMV-seronegative.

V is TRBV5-5 and J is TRBJ1-3; TRBD1 matches 8 bases. Losses at the gene ends were 5 bases for V and 3 bases for J; bases not matched to a gene: 10. CDR1 and CDR2 from the germline V gene are SGHKS and YYEKEE (reference sequence). This CDR3 has 16 residues. In DNA form, the CDR3 reads TGTGCCAGCAGGAAAGACCAGGGGGCATATGGAAACACCATATATTTT. This gives the protein CASRKDQGAYGNTIYF.

The gene calls are TRBV27 and TRBJ1-1, with D hard to call. V gave up 1 base and J gave up 5 bases, with 11 bases separating them. Per germline, CDR1 MNHEY and CDR2 SMNVEV (reference sequence). The CDR3 loop spans 14 amino acids. The CDR3 is CASSLFSRKTEAFF. In nucleotides, the CDR3 is TGTGCCAGCAGTTTATTTAGCCGGAAAACTGAAGCTTTCTTT.

The chain links TRBV30 to TRBJ2-7, with 11 nucleotides matching TRBD1. V dropped 2 bases and J dropped 4; count of bases not matched to a gene: 4. CDR1 GTSNPN and CDR2 SVGIG come from the germline V gene (reference sequence). CDR3 length: 14 amino acids. CDR3 amino acids: CAWSMRDRGYEQYF. CDR3 DNA sequence: TGTGCCTGGAGTATGCGGGACAGGGGGTACGAGCAGTACTTC.

The chain links TRBV7-8 to TRBJ2-3, with a weak D call TRBD2 (5 bases). The CDR3 is 15 amino acids. Germline values: CDR1 SGHVS, CDR2 FQNEAQ. Trimming removed 3 bases from V and 1 base from J, with 11 bases in between. CDR3 region: CASSFGGRGTDTQYF. As DNA, the CDR3 is TGTGCCAGCAGCTTCGGCGGGCGGGGCACAGATACGCAGTATTTT.

V gene TRBV6-4 combines with J gene TRBJ2-7; D is ambiguous. Per germline, CDR1 MRHNA and CDR2 SNTAGT. The V end was cut by 3 bases, the J end by 1 base, with 10 bases between. This CDR3 has 14 residues. CDR3 nucleotide sequence: TGTGCCAGCAGTGAGGCACCAGGATCCTACGAGCAGTACTTC. Protein: CASSEAPGSYEQYF.

The gene calls are TRBV6-6 and TRBJ1-2; D is unresolved. V lost 2 bases and J 6 bases, leaving 10 bases between the germline ends. Germline lookup yields CDR1 MNHNY and CDR2 SVGAGI (reference sequence). CDR3 length: 13 amino acids. CDR3 coding DNA: TGTGCCAGCAGTTACATGCCCAGAAATGGCTACACCTTC. Its translation: CASSYMPRNGYTF.

The chain employs TRBV11-3 and TRBJ2-6; tentatively, D is TRBD2 (6 bases). Germline V gene data show CDR1 as SGHNT and CDR2 as YENEEA. The CDR3 covers 17 residues. The ends were cut back, 1 base at V and 2 bases at J, with 12 bases in the middle. CDR3 loop: CASSLGRGTPGANVLTF. The CDR3 region has the DNA TGTGCCAGCAGCTTAGGTCGGGGGACCCCTGGGGCCAACGTCCTGACTTTC.

The chain links TRBV6-5 to TRBJ1-3; 7 nucleotides match TRBD1. The CDR3 covers 15 residues. The junction had 3 bases not matched to a gene; V was cut back by 4 bases and J by 0 bases. Germline CDR1 and CDR2: MNHEY and SVGAGI. CDR3 loop: CASSSDRASGNTIYF. The CDR3 DNA sequence: TGTGCCAGCAGTTCCGACAGGGCCTCTGGAAACACCATATATTTT.

This sequence joins TRBV29-1 and TRBJ2-1, with TRBD2 matching 12 bases. The germline V gene has CDR1 SQVTM and CDR2 ANQGSEA. The CDR3 runs 14 residues. Unmatched junction bases numbered 7, after V lost 6 bases and J lost 7 bases. In DNA, the CDR3 is TGCAGCGTGGCACTAGCGGGAGGACCGAATGAGCAGTTCTTC. Translated: CSVALAGGPNEQFF.

The gene calls are TRBV4-3 and TRBJ2-5, with D possibly TRBD2 on 7 matching bases. V shed 4 bases and J shed 2 bases, with 17 bases lying between them. The germline V gene encodes CDR1 LGHNA and CDR2 YSLEER. The CDR3 is made up of 16 amino acids. In DNA, the CDR3 is TGCGCCAGCAGCCCCGGAACCGCGGGGGCACAAGAGACCCAGTACTTC. The encoded protein is CASSPGTAGAQETQYF.

This chain connects TRBV11-2 to TRBJ1-4; no clear D. This CDR3 spans 13 amino acids. CDR1 SGHAT and CDR2 FQNNGV come from the germline V gene. Trimming pared 5 bases from V and 7 bases from J, leaving 11 bases between. CDR3 sequence (DNA): TGTGCCAGCAGCCCCGCGGCGAGTGAAAAACTGTTTTTT. Translating it yields CASSPAASEKLFF.

This clone showed up just once. The chain recombines TRBV27 with TRBJ2-3; D might be TRBD1 (5 bases). CDR1 is MNHEY and CDR2 is SMNVEV in the germline V gene (reference sequence). V was shortened by 2 bases and J by 0 bases, with 6 bases between the two germline ends. The CDR3 runs 14 residues. The CDR3 loop is CASSLDRSTDTQYF. CDR3 sequence (DNA): TGTGCCAGCAGTTTAGACAGAAGCACAGATACGCAGTATTTT.

This clone was counted a few times. The chain links TRBV5-1 to TRBJ1-2, with D maybe TRBD1 (5 bases). Trimming pared 1 base from V and 0 bases from J, leaving 10 bases between. The V gene's germline CDR1 is SGHRS and CDR2 YFSETQ. The CDR3 runs 15 residues. CDR3 sequence (DNA): TGCGCCAGCAGCTTGTACGGGGGATCTAACTATGGCTACACCTTC. Translation gives CASSLYGGSNYGYTF.

This chain uses TRBV28 with TRBJ2-7, with 8 bases identical to TRBD1. The CDR3 contains 14 residues. V was pared by 5 bases and J by 0 bases, with 3 bases of the junction left unmatched. Germline assignment: CDR1 MDHEN and CDR2 SYDVKM. CDR3 bases: TGTGCCAGCAGTCGGACAGGGAGCTCCTACGAGCAGTACTTC. Translating gives CASSRTGSSYEQYF.

CDR3 residues: CASSLATGYLYGYTF. CDR3 nucleotide sequence: TGTGCCAGCAGCTTAGCGACAGGCTACCTCTATGGCTACACCTTC. The chain employs TRBV7-9 and TRBJ1-2; the D gene is possibly TRBD1 (6 bases). V was pared by 0 bases and J by 4 bases, with 12 bases between. CDR1 and CDR2 (germline): SEHNR, FQNEAQ (reference sequence). This CDR3 has 15 residues.

The chain uses TRBV18 and TRBJ1-1, with 7 bases identical to TRBD1. The V segment lost 1 base and the J segment 5 bases; nucleotides outside the gene matches: 10. Germline CDR1 and CDR2: KGHSH and LQKENI. The CDR3 contains 16 residues. The CDR3 bases are TGTGCCAGCTCACCACGGGTTGGCAGGGGGTTTACTGAAGCTTTCTTT. It translates to CASSPRVGRGFTEAFF.

This clone has just a few counts. The chain has TRBV6-1 and TRBJ1-1, with D maybe TRBD1 (6 bases). This CDR3 contains 13 residues. V shed 4 bases and J shed 10 bases, with 16 bases lying between them. Germline values: CDR1 MNHNS, CDR2 SASEGT. CDR3 in DNA: TGTGCCAGCAGTGCTGGGGAGACAGGCTCAGCTTTCTTT. It encodes CASSAGETGSAFF.

The chain recombines TRBV14 with TRBJ2-5; a possible D gene is TRBD1 (6 bases). From germline, CDR1 is SGHDN and CDR2 FVKESK. The CDR3 covers 18 residues. V was pared by 0 bases and J by 6 bases, with 23 bases between. CDR3 protein: CASSQDSPGRGITKTQYF. The CDR3 region has the DNA TGTGCCAGCAGCCAAGATAGCCCCGGCAGGGGCATTACGAAGACCCAGTACTTC. Full variable domain (remainder filled in from reference TRBV14 and TRBJ2-5): EAGVTQFPSHSVIEKGQTVTLRCDPISGHDNLYWYRRVMGKEIKFLLHFVKESKQDESGMPNNRFLAERTGGTYSTLKVQPAELEDSGVYFCASSQDSPGRGITKTQYFGPGTRLLVL.

The chain uses TRBV30 and TRBJ2-7; D is unresolved. The CDR3 consists of 11 residues. V was clipped by 0 bases and J by 7 bases, with 7 bases between them. Germline CDR1 reads GTSNPN; CDR2 reads SVGIG (reference sequence). For the CDR3, the DNA is TGTGCCTGGAGTGTACTACGGGAGCAGTACTTC. This sequence encodes CAWSVLREQYF. Full variable domain (outside the CDR3, taken from reference TRBV30 and TRBJ2-7): SQTIHQWPATLVQPVGSPLSLECTVEGTSNPNLYWYRQAAGRGLQLLFYSVGIGQISSEVPQNLSASRPQDRQFILSSKKLLLSDSGFYLCAWSVLREQYFGPGTRLTVT.